A single sample is the source of the 9 T cell receptor beta chains below, sequenced in a study of identical twins. In TCRdb, the 5' RACE reads were re-called with MiXCR into one record per CDR3 protein. Here the sample spans about 240,000 distinct CDR3 sequences, roughly a tenth being singletons. Sequencing was done on a sample of memory T cells sorted from blood. These receptor sequences come from a man between 45 and 60 years old in good health.

This clonotype was counted many times. The V gene is TRBV7-2, the J gene TRBJ2-5, with D possibly TRBD1 on 6 matching bases. From germline, CDR1 is SGHTA and CDR2 FQGNSA. V shed 5 bases and J shed 5 bases, with 18 bases lying between them. The CDR3 loop spans 15 amino acids. CDR3 coding DNA: TGTGCCAGCAGCCCCGCTACAGGGTTCATGGAGACCCAGTACTTC. Translation gives CASSPATGFMETQYF.

Many counts were recorded for this clonotype. The chain is built from TRBV7-2 and TRBJ2-1; 9 bases line up with TRBD2. Trimming cost V 0 bases and J 0 bases; bases outside gene matches: 3. Germline loops: CDR1 SGHTA, CDR2 FQGNSA. This CDR3 is 17 amino acids long. CDR3 coding DNA: TGTGCCAGCAGCTTAGCTAGCGGGAGAAGCTCCTACAATGAGCAGTTCTTC. Translation: CASSLASGRSSYNEQFF.

Many counts were recorded for this clonotype. The V gene is TRBV15, the J gene TRBJ2-1, with 8 bases aligning to TRBD1. Germline CDR1 reads LNHNV; CDR2 reads YYDKDF (reference sequence). The CDR3 is made up of 16 amino acids. J lost 7 bases, V lost 0 bases, and 8 bases had no gene match. The chain's CDR3 is CATSRDNRGSMNEQFF. The DNA of the CDR3 is TGTGCCACCAGCAGAGATAACAGGGGGAGTATGAATGAGCAGTTCTTC. Supplemented by reference TRBV15 and TRBJ2-1, the full variable domain reads DAMVIQNPRYQVTQFGKPVTLSCSQTLNHNVMYWYQQKSSQAPKLLFHYYDKDFNNEADTPDNFQSRRPNTSFCFLDIRSPGLGDTAMYLCATSRDNRGSMNEQFFGPGTRLTVL.

There are a few counts of this clonotype. The chain is built from TRBV3-1 and TRBJ2-1; 10 bases are a match to TRBD2. This CDR3 spans 12 amino acids. Germline CDR1 LGHDT, CDR2 YNNKEL (reference sequence). V lost 4 bases, J lost 11 bases, and 2 bases stayed unmatched. This CDR3 is CASSLTSGKQFF. DNA of the CDR3: TGTGCCAGCAGCCTAACTAGCGGGAAGCAGTTCTTC.

The sample holds a few counts of this clonotype. The V and J genes are TRBV6-2 or TRBV6-3 and TRBJ2-5, with D perhaps matching TRBD1 or TRBD2 (6 bases each). This CDR3 is 15 amino acids long. CDR1 MNHEY and CDR2 SVGEGT come from the germline V gene. V was pared by 7 bases and J by 2 bases, with 17 bases between. Here the CDR3 reads CASISGHSGQETQYF. In DNA, the CDR3 is TGTGCCAGCATTTCGGGACATAGCGGACAAGAGACCCAGTACTTC.

This clonotype has a handful of counts. The chain carries TRBV20-1 and TRBJ2-5, with 10 bases aligning to TRBD2. Per germline, CDR1 DFQATT and CDR2 SNEGSKA (reference sequence). V shed 0 bases, J shed 5 bases, and the junction held 15 bases outside the gene matches. CDR3 length: 18 amino acids. CDR3 residues: CSARDQASGSFQRETQYF. CDR3 bases: TGCAGTGCTAGAGATCAGGCTAGCGGGAGTTTCCAACGGGAGACCCAGTACTTC.

V and J are TRBV12-5 and TRBJ2-1; D might be TRBD1 (6 bases). This CDR3 has 13 residues. Germline V gene sequence: CDR1 LGHNT, CDR2 FRNRAP. The V gene lost 6 bases and the J gene lost 8 bases, with 14 bases spanning the gap. DNA of the CDR3: TGTGCTAGTGGCAACACACCAGGGGATGAGCAGTTCTTC. Its protein is CASGNTPGDEQFF.

This clonotype was seen a few times. The chain has TRBV12-3 or TRBV12-4 and TRBJ2-1, with no clear D. V was clipped by 5 bases and J by 0 bases, with 14 bases between them. The CDR3 extends over 16 amino acids. This CDR3 reads CASSPLNGVSYNEQFF. The DNA of the CDR3 is TGTGCCAGCAGTCCGTTGAATGGGGTCTCCTACAATGAGCAGTTCTTC.

This clonotype came up many times. CDR3 bases: TGTGCCAGCAGCCAAGTTGGACGGCTTGAAGCTTTCTTT. It specifies CASSQVGRLEAFF. The V and J genes are TRBV3-1 and TRBJ1-1; D ambiguous. The CDR3 runs to 13 residues. Germline V gene data show CDR1 as LGHDT and CDR2 as YNNKEL (reference sequence). Trimming cost V 1 base and J 7 bases, with 10 bases left between them.